Below are 20 T cell receptor beta chains sequenced from a single sample in a study of blood T cells in healthy people across ages. Then a second PCR, running about 7 to 11 cycles, was carried out with a sample-barcoded 5' primer and a J-beta primer mix. TCRdb itself ran the 5' RACE reads through MiXCR, one entry per CDR3 protein. Of around 580,000 distinct CDR3 sequences listed, less than 60% are singletons. Input material: blood. The receptor set was obtained from a man at least 80 years old in good health.

Of note for this clonotype: This may be a read error, as it is one base from a much larger clone. The CDR3 DNA reads as TGTGCCAGCAGTGACAAACCCCGGGGAGATACGCAGTATTTT. It encodes CASSDKPRGDTQYF. The chain uses TRBV6-5 and TRBJ2-3; the D gene is possibly TRBD2 (5 bases). The CDR3 totals 14 residues. The V end was cut by 5 bases, the J end by 5 bases, with 14 bases between. From germline, CDR1 is MNHEY and CDR2 SVGAGI.

About this clonotype: Germline is not matched at one junction end, which may reflect a read error. The chain couples TRBV7-9 to TRBJ2-1; 7 nucleotides align to TRBD1. This CDR3 spans 12 amino acids. Per the germline V gene, CDR1 is SEHNR and CDR2 is FQNEAQ (reference sequence). CDR3 DNA: TGTGTCAGCAGCCCGAGGGACCAGGGGGAGTTCTTC. This codes for CVSSPRDQGEFF.

This clonotype was seen a few times. A much bigger clone sits one base away, suggesting this may be a read error. The chain links TRBV29-1 to TRBJ2-5; 7 positions agree with TRBD1. Germline V lookup: CDR1 SQVTM, CDR2 ANQGSEA. The CDR3 sequence is 15 residues long. J lost 11 bases, V lost 6 bases, and 21 bases had no gene match. This CDR3 reads CSVPDAGTDYNEQYF. Written as DNA, the CDR3 is TGCAGCGTCCCAGACGCCGGGACAGACTACAATGAGCAGTACTTC.

V is TRBV20-1 and J is TRBJ2-7; a possible D gene is TRBD1 (5 bases). Between the trimmed V and J ends, which lost 4 bases and 1 base, there was a span of 14 bases. The germline CDR1 and CDR2 sequences are DFQATT and SNEGSKA (reference sequence). The CDR3 contains 14 residues. For the CDR3, the DNA is TGCAGTGCTAAAAGGACAATCGATTCCTACGAGCAGTACTTC. Translation: CSAKRTIDSYEQYF.

This chain joins TRBV28 and TRBJ2-4, with 10 positions matching TRBD1. J was trimmed by 7 bases and V by 8 bases; bases with no gene match: 11. Germline CDR1 MDHEN, CDR2 SYDVKM. The CDR3 totals 15 residues. Here the CDR3 DNA reads TGTGCCAGCCAAACCGGGACAGGGGTATGGAACATTCAGTACTTC. Its protein product is CASQTGTGVWNIQYF.

The table lists this clonotype with a few counts. The chain joins TRBV6-6 to TRBJ1-2; the D is unclear. Trimming cost V 0 bases and J 6 bases, with 8 bases left between them. The CDR3 covers 13 residues. Looked up from germline, CDR1 is MNHNY and CDR2 is SVGAGI (reference sequence). The CDR3 DNA is TGTGCCAGCAGTTACTCGGGAAAGGATGGCTACACCTTC. Protein: CASSYSGKDGYTF.

The chain employs TRBV20-1 and TRBJ2-7; 7 positions match TRBD2. The germline V gene encodes CDR1 DFQATT and CDR2 SNEGSKA (reference sequence). V trimming: 7 bases; J trimming: 0 bases; junction bases outside the gene matches: 15. The CDR3 length is 16 residues. CDR3 sequence (DNA): TGCAGTGTTGGGCTCTATGGAACGGGGGGCTCCTACGAGCAGTACTTC. Amino acids: CSVGLYGTGGSYEQYF.

This chain joins TRBV14 and TRBJ2-5, with D uncertain. Germline CDR1 SGHDN, CDR2 FVKESK. The V gene lost 4 bases and the J gene lost 2 bases, with 11 bases spanning the gap. The CDR3 length is 14 residues. Written as DNA, the CDR3 is TGTGCCAGCAGCCCAAGCTTGCGTCAAGAGACCCAGTACTTC. Its protein is CASSPSLRQETQYF.

This clonotype occurred many times. The chain links TRBV6-5 to TRBJ2-4, with 7 bases that match TRBD1. The CDR3 length is 14 residues. Germline CDR1 MNHEY, CDR2 SVGAGI. J was trimmed by 0 bases and V by 6 bases; bases with no gene match: 2. CDR3 bases: TGTGCCAGCAGGGGGACAGCAGCCAAAAACATTCAGTACTTC. Translation gives CASRGTAAKNIQYF.

The chain joins TRBV7-3 to TRBJ2-6; no clear D gene. The germline gives CDR1 SGHTA, CDR2 FQGTGA. The ends were cut back, 5 bases at V and 4 bases at J, with 9 bases in the middle. The CDR3 is made up of 14 amino acids. CDR3 coding DNA: TGTGCCAGCAGCCTAATCGGGGGGGCCAACGTCCTGACTTTC. The encoded protein is CASSLIGGANVLTF.

About this clonotype: This may stem from a read error, because a much larger clone lies one nucleotide away. The chain recombines TRBV7-2 with TRBJ2-1; 9 bases align to TRBD1. Germline V gene lookup returns CDR1 SGHTA and CDR2 FQGNSA. This CDR3 is 15 amino acids long. V lost 5 bases, J lost 4 bases, and 6 bases stayed unmatched. The CDR3 region has the DNA TGTGCCAGCAGCCCCGGGACAGGGAATTACAATGAGCAGTTCTTC. It codes for CASSPGTGNYNEQFF.

The chain uses TRBV29-1 and TRBJ2-5; 7 nucleotides align to TRBD1. The CDR3 length is 15 residues. The germline gives CDR1 SQVTM, CDR2 ANQGSEA. J lost 11 bases, V lost 1 base, and 16 bases had no gene match. The chain's CDR3 is CSVEGVPRGYNEQYF. Here the CDR3 DNA reads TGCAGCGTTGAAGGGGTCCCCAGGGGGTATAATGAGCAGTACTTC.

The genes are TRBV29-1 and TRBJ2-7, with a possible D match to TRBD2 (6 bases). From germline, CDR1 is SQVTM and CDR2 ANQGSEA. The germline V and J ends were trimmed by 0 bases and 2 bases, with 11 bases remaining between them. The CDR3 contains 14 residues. CDR3 sequence reads: CSVEDRGRTYEQYF. CDR3 bases: TGCAGCGTTGAAGATAGAGGGAGGACCTACGAGCAGTACTTC.

The chain carries TRBV7-9 and TRBJ2-3; 8 nucleotides align to TRBD2. Germline CDR1 is SEHNR and CDR2 is FQNEAQ (reference sequence). There are 15 residues in the CDR3. The junction had 5 bases not matched to a gene; V was cut back by 6 bases and J by 0 bases. The CDR3 spells CASSTSGASTDTQYF. For the CDR3, the DNA is TGTGCCAGCAGTACTAGCGGAGCTAGCACAGATACGCAGTATTTT. The full variable domain, in which reference TRBV7-9 and TRBJ2-3 provide the parts outside the CDR3, is DTGVSQNPRHKITKRGQNVTFRCDPISEHNRLYWYRQTLGQGPEFLTYFQNEAQLEKSRLLSDRFSAERPKGSFSTLEIQRTEQGDSAMYLCASSTSGASTDTQYFGPGTRLTVL.

The sample holds a few counts of this clonotype. Here the CDR3 DNA reads TGTGCCAGCGGGGACAGGTACAATGAGCAGTTCTTC. Residues: CASGDRYNEQFF. This rearrangement joins TRBV2 to TRBJ2-1; 8 nucleotides match TRBD1. This CDR3 is 12 amino acids long. Germline values: CDR1 SNHLY, CDR2 FYNNEI. Trimming removed 8 bases from V and 4 bases from J; junction bases left unmatched: 1.

The chain joins TRBV6-1 to TRBJ1-1, with D perhaps matching TRBD1 (5 bases). Germline CDR1 and CDR2: MNHNS and SASEGT. V was cut by 3 bases and J by 4 bases, with 12 bases left in between. This CDR3 contains 14 residues. Written as DNA, the CDR3 is TGTGCCAGCAGTGATGAGGGGCCTGGCACTGAAGCTTTCTTT. This gives the protein CASSDEGPGTEAFF.

Only a few counts were recorded for this clonotype. The gene calls are TRBV7-9 and TRBJ1-4; 7 bases are a match to TRBD1. The V gene's germline CDR1 is SEHNR and CDR2 FQNEAQ (reference sequence). V lost 1 base to trimming and J lost 3 bases; unmatched junction nucleotides: 2. This CDR3 spans 15 amino acids. The CDR3 DNA reads TGTGCCAGCAGCTTAGGCGGGACAGCTAATGAAAAACTGTTTTTT. Protein sequence: CASSLGGTANEKLFF.

The chain carries TRBV7-2 and TRBJ1-1, with 7 bases aligning to TRBD1. V lost 1 base to trimming and J lost 5 bases; unmatched junction nucleotides: 13. CDR3 length equals 17 residues. Germline V gene sequence: CDR1 SGHTA, CDR2 FQGNSA. This chain's CDR3 is CASSLGQGGASRTEAFF. The DNA for the CDR3 is TGTGCCAGCAGCTTAGGTCAGGGGGGCGCCTCTCGAACTGAAGCTTTCTTT.

In its sample, this clonotype was seen a few times. V and J are TRBV20-1 and TRBJ1-1; D is uncertain. Germline-derived CDR1 and CDR2 are DFQATT and SNEGSKA (reference sequence). V lost 1 base, J lost 2 bases, and 8 bases lay in between. The CDR3 runs 13 residues. The CDR3 nucleotides read TGCAGTGCTAGAGTAAGAGGCAACACTGAAGCTTTCTTT. Encoded protein: CSARVRGNTEAFF.

The V gene is TRBV2, the J gene TRBJ2-5; no clear D. Trimming stripped 7 bases from V and 5 bases from J, with 14 bases between. There are 13 residues in the CDR3. In germline, CDR1 is SNHLY, CDR2 FYNNEI. CDR3 in amino acids: CASTGTRQETQYF. The CDR3 DNA follows: TGTGCCAGCACCGGTACCAGGCAGGAGACCCAGTACTTC.